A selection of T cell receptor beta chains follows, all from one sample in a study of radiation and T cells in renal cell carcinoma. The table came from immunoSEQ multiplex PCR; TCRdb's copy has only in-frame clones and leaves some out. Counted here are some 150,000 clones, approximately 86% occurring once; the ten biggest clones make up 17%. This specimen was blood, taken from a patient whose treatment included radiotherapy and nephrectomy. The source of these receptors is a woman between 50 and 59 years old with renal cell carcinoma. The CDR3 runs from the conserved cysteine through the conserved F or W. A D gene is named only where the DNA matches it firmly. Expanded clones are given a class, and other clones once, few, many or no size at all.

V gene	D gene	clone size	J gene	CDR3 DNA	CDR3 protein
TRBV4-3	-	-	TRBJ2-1	TGCGCCAGCAGCCAGGGCAGGGACCCTCACAATGAGCAGTTCTTC	CASSQGRDPHNEQFF
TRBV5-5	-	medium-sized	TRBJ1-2	TGTGCCAGCAGCCCGGTTCCCTGGTTCTTAGGTGGCTACACCTTC	CASSPVPWFLGGYTF
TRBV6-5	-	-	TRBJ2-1	TGTGCCAGCAGTTACTCCGGAGCGAGCTCCTACAATGAGCAGTTCTTC	CASSYSGASSYNEQFF
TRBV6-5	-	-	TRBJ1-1	TGTGCCAGCAGTTACTCTCGGGTCACTGAAGCTTTCTTT	CASSYSRVTEAFF
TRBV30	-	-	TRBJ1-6	TGTGCCTGGAGCCCACAGGGTGATTCACCCCTCCACTTT	CAWSPQGDSPLHF
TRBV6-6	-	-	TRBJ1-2	TGTGCCAGCAGTTACACAAAGGTGATGGATGGCTACACCTTC	CASSYTKVMDGYTF
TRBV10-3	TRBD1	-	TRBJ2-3	TGTGCCAGCCAGGGACAGGGCAGCAGTTGGACAGATACGCAGTATTTT	CASQGQGSSWTDTQYF
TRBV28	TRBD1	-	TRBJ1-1	TGTGCCAGCAGTTCCGGACAGGGAACTGAAGCTTTCTTT	CASSSGQGTEAFF
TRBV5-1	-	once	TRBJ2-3	TGCGCCAGCAGCTTGGCTACAGATACGCAGTATTTT	CASSLATDTQYF
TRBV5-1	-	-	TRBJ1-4	TGCGCCAGCAGCTTGGGAATATCTAATGAAAAACTGTTTTTT	CASSLGISNEKLFF
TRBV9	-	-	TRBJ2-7	TGTGCCAGCAGCGTAGGGGAGGTTACGAGGGAGCAGTACTTC	CASSVGEVTREQYF
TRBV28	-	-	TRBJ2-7	TGTGCCAGCAGGGCAGGGAAGGGGGAGCAGTACTTC	CASRAGKGEQYF
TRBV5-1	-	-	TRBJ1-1	TGCGCCAGCAGCTTGGGGGACACCTTGAACACTGAAGCTTTCTTT	CASSLGDTLNTEAFF
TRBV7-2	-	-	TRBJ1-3	TGTGCCAGCAGTTATTCTGGAAACACCATATATTTT	CASSYSGNTIYF